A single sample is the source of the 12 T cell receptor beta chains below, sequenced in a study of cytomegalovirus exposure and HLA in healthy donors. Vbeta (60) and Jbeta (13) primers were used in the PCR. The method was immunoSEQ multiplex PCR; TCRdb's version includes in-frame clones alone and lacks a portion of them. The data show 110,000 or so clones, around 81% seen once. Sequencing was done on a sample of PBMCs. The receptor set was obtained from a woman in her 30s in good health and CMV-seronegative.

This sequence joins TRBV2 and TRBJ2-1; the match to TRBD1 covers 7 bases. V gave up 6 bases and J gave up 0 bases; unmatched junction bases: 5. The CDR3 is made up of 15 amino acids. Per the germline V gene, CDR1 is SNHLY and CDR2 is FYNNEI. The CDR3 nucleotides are TGTGCCAGCAGCGGAGACAGGGACTCCTACAATGAGCAGTTCTTC. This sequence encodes CASSGDRDSYNEQFF.

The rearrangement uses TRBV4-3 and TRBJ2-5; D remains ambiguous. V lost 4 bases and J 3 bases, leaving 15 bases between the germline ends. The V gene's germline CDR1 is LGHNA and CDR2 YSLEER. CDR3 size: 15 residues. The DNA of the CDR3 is TGCGCCAGCAGCCTAGACATTGAAACAAAAGAGACCCAGTACTTC. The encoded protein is CASSLDIETKETQYF.

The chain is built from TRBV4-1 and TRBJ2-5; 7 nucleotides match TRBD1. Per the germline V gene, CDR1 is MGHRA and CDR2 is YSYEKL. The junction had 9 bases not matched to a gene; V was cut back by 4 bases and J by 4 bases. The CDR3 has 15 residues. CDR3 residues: CASSRRTGGGETQYF. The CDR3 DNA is TGCGCCAGCAGCCGCAGGACAGGTGGGGGAGAGACCCAGTACTTC.

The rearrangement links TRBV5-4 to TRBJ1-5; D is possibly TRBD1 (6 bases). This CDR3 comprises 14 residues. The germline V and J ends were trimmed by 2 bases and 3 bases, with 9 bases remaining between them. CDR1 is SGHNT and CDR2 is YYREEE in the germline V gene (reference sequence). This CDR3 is CASSLQGNNQPQHF. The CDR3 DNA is TGTGCCAGCAGCTTACAGGGAAACAATCAGCCCCAGCATTTT.

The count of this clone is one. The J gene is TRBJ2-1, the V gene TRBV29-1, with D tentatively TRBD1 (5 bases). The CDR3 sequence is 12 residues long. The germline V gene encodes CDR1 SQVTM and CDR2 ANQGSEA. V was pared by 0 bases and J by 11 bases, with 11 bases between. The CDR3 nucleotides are TGCAGCGTTGAAGAACAGGTACCACAGCAGTTCTTC. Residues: CSVEEQVPQQFF.

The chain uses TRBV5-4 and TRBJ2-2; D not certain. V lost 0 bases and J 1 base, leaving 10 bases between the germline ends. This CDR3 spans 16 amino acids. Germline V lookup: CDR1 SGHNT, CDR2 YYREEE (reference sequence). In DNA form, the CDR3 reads TGTGCCAGCAGCTTGGATTCAGGCCAGAACACCGGGGAGCTGTTTTTT. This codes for CASSLDSGQNTGELFF. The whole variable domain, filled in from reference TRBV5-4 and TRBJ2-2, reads ETGVTQSPTHLIKTRGQQVTLRCSSQSGHNTVSWYQQALGQGPQFIFQYYREEENGRGNFPPRFSGLQFPNYSSELNVNALELDDSALYLCASSLDSGQNTGELFFGEGSRLTVL.

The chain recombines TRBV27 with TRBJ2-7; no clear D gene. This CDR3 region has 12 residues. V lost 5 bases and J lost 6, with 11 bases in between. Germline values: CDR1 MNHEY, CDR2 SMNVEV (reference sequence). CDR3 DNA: TGTGCCAGCAGTGCCGCGAGCGCCGAGCAGTACTTC. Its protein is CASSAASAEQYF.

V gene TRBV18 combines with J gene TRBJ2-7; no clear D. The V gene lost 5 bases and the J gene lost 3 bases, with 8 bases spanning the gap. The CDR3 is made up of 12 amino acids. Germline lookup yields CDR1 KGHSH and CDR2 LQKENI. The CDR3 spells CASSNSRYEQYF. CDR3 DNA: TGTGCCAGCTCAAATTCCCGCTACGAGCAGTACTTC.

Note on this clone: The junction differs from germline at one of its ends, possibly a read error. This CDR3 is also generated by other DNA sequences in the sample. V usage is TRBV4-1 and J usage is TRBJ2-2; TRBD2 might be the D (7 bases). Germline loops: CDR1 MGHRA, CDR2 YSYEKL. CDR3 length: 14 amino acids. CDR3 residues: CASSRGGAAGELFF. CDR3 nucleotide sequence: TGCGCTAGCAGTAGGGGGGGAGCGGCCGGGGAGCTGTTTTTT.

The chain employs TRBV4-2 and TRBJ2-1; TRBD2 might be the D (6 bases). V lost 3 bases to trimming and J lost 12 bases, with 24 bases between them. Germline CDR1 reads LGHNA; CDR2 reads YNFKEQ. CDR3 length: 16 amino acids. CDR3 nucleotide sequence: TGTGCCAGCAGCCAGGCAGGACTAACGCGCACAGAGGGGCAGTTCTTC. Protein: CASSQAGLTRTEGQFF.

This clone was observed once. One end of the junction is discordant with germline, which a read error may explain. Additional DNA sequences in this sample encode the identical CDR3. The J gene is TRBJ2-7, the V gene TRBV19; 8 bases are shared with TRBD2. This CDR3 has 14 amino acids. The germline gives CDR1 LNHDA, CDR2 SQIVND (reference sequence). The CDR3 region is CASSIDGRASEQYF. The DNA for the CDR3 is TGTGCCAGCAGTATTGACGGGAGGGCGAGCGAGCAGTACTTC.

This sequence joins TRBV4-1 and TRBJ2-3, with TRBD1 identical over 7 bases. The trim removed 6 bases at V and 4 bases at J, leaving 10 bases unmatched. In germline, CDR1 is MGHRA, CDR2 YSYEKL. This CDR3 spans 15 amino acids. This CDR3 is CASSKDRVGADTQYF. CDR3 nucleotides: TGCGCCAGCAGTAAAGACAGGGTTGGGGCAGATACGCAGTATTTT.